These 14 T cell receptor beta chains originate from one sample sequenced in a study of blood T cells in healthy people across ages. PCR was performed a second time for roughly 7 to 11 cycles using a sample-barcoded 5' primer and a J-beta primer mix. MiXCR was run by TCRdb on the 5' RACE reads, yielding one entry per CDR3 protein. The sample consists of some 760,000 distinct CDR3 sequences, 20% to 25% of them appearing once. In addition, the sample was reused for a study of T cells of mothers and their children.

Sequences were obtained from blood. These TCRs come from a boy aged 10-17 years in good health.

This clonotype showed up just a few times. The V call is TRBV28, the J call TRBJ1-2, with TRBD1 as a possible D gene (5 bases). V shed 4 bases and J shed 0 bases, with 18 bases lying between them. Germline V gene data show CDR1 as MDHEN and CDR2 as SYDVKM. This CDR3 spans 17 amino acids. Written as DNA, the CDR3 is TGTGCCAGCAGTTCTGCGGGACTGAGTCCTCCTAACTATGGCTACACCTTC. Translation: CASSSAGLSPPNYGYTF.

There are a few counts of this clonotype. J is TRBJ2-1 and V is TRBV9, with D hard to call. Germline loops: CDR1 SGDLS, CDR2 YYNGEE. The CDR3 is 13 amino acids. V was shortened by 4 bases and J by 9 bases, with 14 bases between the two germline ends. The CDR3 region is CASSQRLTGEQFF. CDR3 nucleotide sequence: TGTGCCAGCAGCCAACGATTGACGGGTGAGCAGTTCTTC.

The chain carries TRBV6-6 and TRBJ2-7, with TRBD1 matching 7 bases. Per the germline V gene, CDR1 is MNHNY and CDR2 is SVGAGI (reference sequence). The CDR3 contains 12 residues. Trimming removed 8 bases from V and 3 bases from J; junction bases left unmatched: 4. The CDR3 is CASGYRGYEQYF. As DNA, the CDR3 is TGTGCCAGCGGGTACAGGGGCTACGAGCAGTACTTC.

J is TRBJ1-1 and V is TRBV20-1; no clear D gene. Germline values: CDR1 DFQATT, CDR2 SNEGSKA (reference sequence). The CDR3 covers 15 residues. With 2 bases removed from V and 1 base from J, the gap between germline ends came to 14 bases. CDR3 bases: TGCAGTGCTAGACCGTCCACCGGGAGGAACACTGAAGCTTTCTTT. It yields the protein CSARPSTGRNTEAFF.

The rearrangement joins TRBV27 to TRBJ2-2, with 10 bases fitting TRBD2. The CDR3 is 17 residues long. Germline values: CDR1 MNHEY, CDR2 SMNVEV (reference sequence). Trimming removed 2 bases from V and 5 bases from J; junction bases left unmatched: 8. The CDR3 coding sequence is TGTGCCAGCAGTTTACTCCTAGCGGGGGAAGGGACCGGGGAGCTGTTTTTT. Translation gives CASSLLLAGEGTGELFF.

V gene TRBV29-1 combines with J gene TRBJ2-6; D remains unclear. This CDR3 is 13 amino acids long. With 3 bases removed from V and 3 bases from J, the gap between germline ends came to 6 bases. Germline CDR1 and CDR2: SQVTM and ANQGSEA. CDR3 protein: CSVDGDGANVLTF. The CDR3, as DNA: TGCAGCGTTGATGGGGATGGGGCCAACGTCCTGACTTTC.

The chain carries TRBV7-9 and TRBJ1-5, with 7 positions matching TRBD1. The germline CDR1 and CDR2 sequences are SEHNR and FQNEAQ (reference sequence). The CDR3 extends over 15 amino acids. The junction had 8 bases not matched to a gene; V was cut back by 5 bases and J by 4 bases. The CDR3 DNA reads TGTGCCAGCAGCGGAGGGACAGCCCGAAATCAGCCCCAGCATTTT. Amino acids: CASSGGTARNQPQHF.

This clonotype was observed a few times. The chain links TRBV7-2 to TRBJ2-3; 12 bases match TRBD2. This CDR3 is 16 amino acids long. Germline CDR1 and CDR2: SGHTA and FQGNSA. V lost 2 bases, J lost 4 bases, and 4 bases stayed unmatched. The CDR3 DNA is TGTGCCAGCAGCTTAAGCGGACTAGCGGGGTCAGATACGCAGTATTTT. Its translation is CASSLSGLAGSDTQYF.

The chain links TRBV11-1 to TRBJ2-5; the D gene is possibly TRBD1 (6 bases). V was pared by 2 bases and J by 1 base, with 14 bases between. Germline V gives CDR1 SGHAT, CDR2 FQDESV (reference sequence). There are 16 residues in the CDR3. CDR3 nucleotide sequence: TGTGCCAGCAGCTTAAGCTTTGGGGGCCCCCAAGAGACCCAGTACTTC. Amino acids: CASSLSFGGPQETQYF.

In this sample, this clonotype turned up a few times. V gene TRBV24-1 combines with J gene TRBJ2-1, with D possibly TRBD1 on 6 matching bases. Germline CDR1 and CDR2: KGHDR and SFDVKD. V lost 4 bases to trimming and J lost 0 bases, with 15 bases between them. This CDR3 is built from 17 residues. The CDR3 loop is CATSDLSTGSSYNEQFF. The DNA for the CDR3 is TGTGCCACCAGTGACCTCTCAACAGGGAGCTCCTACAATGAGCAGTTCTTC.

The J gene is TRBJ2-5, the V gene TRBV28; 10 nucleotides match TRBD1. The CDR3 extends over 14 amino acids. J was trimmed by 0 bases and V by 6 bases; bases with no gene match: 1. CDR1 and CDR2 (germline): MDHEN, SYDVKM. The chain's CDR3 is CASRDRGYQETQYF. As DNA, the CDR3 is TGTGCCAGCAGGGACAGGGGGTACCAAGAGACCCAGTACTTC.

V gene TRBV29-1 combines with J gene TRBJ2-5; TRBD2 matches 8 bases. Matching the DNA end better, TRBJ2-1 makes the J call doubtful. The length of the CDR3 is 17 residues. From germline, CDR1 is SQVTM and CDR2 ANQGSEA. CDR3 protein: CSVEDPQTSGYYNEQFF. The CDR3 region has the DNA TGCAGCGTTGAAGATCCCCAAACTAGCGGTTATTACAATGAGCAGTTCTTC.

The chain recombines TRBV3-1 with TRBJ1-1, with D maybe TRBD1 (5 bases). The CDR3 contains 15 residues. Germline CDR1 LGHDT, CDR2 YNNKEL (reference sequence). V was cut by 1 base and J by 1 base, with 10 bases left in between. The CDR3 DNA sequence: TGTGCCAGCAGCCAAGGGGGCTTGACGAACACTGAAGCTTTCTTT. Encoded protein: CASSQGGLTNTEAFF.

Only a few counts were recorded for this clonotype. V gene TRBV20-1 combines with J gene TRBJ2-5; no reliable D call. The germline V gene encodes CDR1 DFQATT and CDR2 SNEGSKA (reference sequence). The CDR3 covers 11 residues. Trimming took 5 bases from V and 5 from J, leaving 9 bases between them. Here the CDR3 reads CSAAPLETQYF. In DNA, the CDR3 is TGCAGTGCTGCTCCTCTGGAGACCCAGTACTTC.